The T cell receptor beta chain described here comes from a study of blood T cell repertoires in COVID-19. Study summary: COVID-19 samples, acute and convalescent, were from the United States, Italy and Spain.

CDR3 length: 12 amino acids. The V gene's germline CDR1 is SGHRS and CDR2 YFSETQ. V was clipped by 1 base and J by 12 bases, with 11 bases between them. The protocol was immunoSEQ multiplex PCR, while the TCRdb copy is restricted to in-frame clones and leaves out a portion. The top ten hold 6.5% of the sample, which has around 370,000 clones, nearly 90% seen once. The sample holds one count of this clone. The sequenced material came from peripheral blood. This clonotype was sampled from a young man with active or convalescent COVID-19. The chain combines TRBV5-1 with TRBJ2-1; D gene uncertain. CDR3 sequence (DNA): TGCGCCAGCAGCTTGTCGCTAGATGGGCAGTTCTTC. Translation gives CASSLSLDGQFF.